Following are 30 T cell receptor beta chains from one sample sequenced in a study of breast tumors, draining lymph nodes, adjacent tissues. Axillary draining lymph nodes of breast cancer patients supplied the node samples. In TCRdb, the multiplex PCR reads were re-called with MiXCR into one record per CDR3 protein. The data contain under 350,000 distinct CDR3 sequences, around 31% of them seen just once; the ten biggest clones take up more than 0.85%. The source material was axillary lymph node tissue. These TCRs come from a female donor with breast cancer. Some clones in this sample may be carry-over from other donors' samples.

CDR3 sequence (DNA): TGTGCCAGCAGTTTTGCGACAGGAGTGAACACTGAAGCTTTCTTT. The encoded protein is CASSFATGVNTEAFF. The chain carries TRBV6-6 and TRBJ1-1, with D possibly being TRBD1 (6 bases). The CDR3 has 15 residues. CDR1 and CDR2 (germline): MNHNY, SVGAGI (reference sequence). The germline V and J ends were trimmed by 4 bases and 0 bases, with 12 bases remaining between them.

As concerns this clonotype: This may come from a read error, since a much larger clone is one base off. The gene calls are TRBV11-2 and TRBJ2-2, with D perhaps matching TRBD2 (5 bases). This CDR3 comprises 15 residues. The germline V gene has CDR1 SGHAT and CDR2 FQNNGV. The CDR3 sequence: CASSPSSGFTEELFF. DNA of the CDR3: TGTGCCAGCAGCCCCTCATCGGGGTTCACCGAGGAGCTGTTTTTT.

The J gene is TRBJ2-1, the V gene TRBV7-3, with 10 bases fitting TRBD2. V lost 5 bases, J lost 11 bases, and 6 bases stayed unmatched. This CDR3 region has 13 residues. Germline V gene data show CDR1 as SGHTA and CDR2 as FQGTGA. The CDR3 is CASSLAGANKQFF. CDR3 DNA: TGTGCCAGCAGCCTAGCGGGAGCTAATAAGCAGTTCTTC.

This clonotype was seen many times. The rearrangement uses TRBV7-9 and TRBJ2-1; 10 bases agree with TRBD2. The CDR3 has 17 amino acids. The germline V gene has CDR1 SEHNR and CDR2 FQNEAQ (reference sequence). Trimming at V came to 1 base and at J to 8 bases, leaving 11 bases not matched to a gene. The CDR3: CASSLGTTAGGADEQFF. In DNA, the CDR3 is TGTGCCAGCAGCTTAGGGACGACAGCGGGGGGGGCAGATGAGCAGTTCTTC.

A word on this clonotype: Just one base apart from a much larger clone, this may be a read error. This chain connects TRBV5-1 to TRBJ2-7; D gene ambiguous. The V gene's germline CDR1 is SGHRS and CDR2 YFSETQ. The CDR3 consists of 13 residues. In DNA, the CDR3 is TGCGCCAGCAGCTTGGTTGCACCCTACGACCAGTACTTC. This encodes CASSLVAPYDQYF.

The CDR3 nucleotides are TGTGCCAGCAGCTGTCCCGGCCCGGACGCCGGTATGTCTGGAAACACCATATATTTT. Its translation is CASSCPGPDAGMSGNTIYF. The chain combines TRBV12-3 or TRBV12-4 with TRBJ1-3; D remains unclear. CDR3 length equals 19 residues. The ends were cut back, 6 bases at V and 1 base at J, with 25 bases in the middle.

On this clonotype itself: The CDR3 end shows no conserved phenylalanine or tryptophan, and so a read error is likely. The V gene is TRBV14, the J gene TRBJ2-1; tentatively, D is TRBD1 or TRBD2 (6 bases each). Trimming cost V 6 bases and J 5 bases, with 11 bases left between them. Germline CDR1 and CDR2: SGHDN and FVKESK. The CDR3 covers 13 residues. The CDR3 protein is CASRQRGDNEQFS. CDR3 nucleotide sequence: TGTGCCAGCAGGCAAAGGGGGGACAATGAGCAGTTCTCC.

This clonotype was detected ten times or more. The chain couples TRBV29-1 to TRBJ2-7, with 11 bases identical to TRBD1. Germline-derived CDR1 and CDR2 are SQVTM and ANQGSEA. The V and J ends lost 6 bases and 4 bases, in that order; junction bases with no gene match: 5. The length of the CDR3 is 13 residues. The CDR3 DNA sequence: TGCAGCGTCGGACAGGGGGCTTGGTACGAGCAGTACTTC. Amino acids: CSVGQGAWYEQYF.

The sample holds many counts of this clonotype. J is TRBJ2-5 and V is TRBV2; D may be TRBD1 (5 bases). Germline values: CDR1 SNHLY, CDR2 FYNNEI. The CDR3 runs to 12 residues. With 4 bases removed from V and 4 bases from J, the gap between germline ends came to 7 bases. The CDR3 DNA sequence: TGTGCCAGCAGTGCCGACAGAGAGACCCAGTACTTC. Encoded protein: CASSADRETQYF.

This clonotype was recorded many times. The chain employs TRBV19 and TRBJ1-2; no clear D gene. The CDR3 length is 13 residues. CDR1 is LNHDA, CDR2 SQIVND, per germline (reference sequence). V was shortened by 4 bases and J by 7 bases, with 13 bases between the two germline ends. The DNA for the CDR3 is TGTGCCAGTAGTACCAACCTTAAAAGTGGCTACACCTTC. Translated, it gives CASSTNLKSGYTF.

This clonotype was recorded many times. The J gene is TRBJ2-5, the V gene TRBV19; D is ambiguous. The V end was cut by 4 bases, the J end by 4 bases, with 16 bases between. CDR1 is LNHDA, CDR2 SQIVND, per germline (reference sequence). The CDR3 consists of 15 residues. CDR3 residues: CASSSGISVGETQYF. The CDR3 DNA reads TGTGCCAGTAGTAGTGGCATTTCGGTTGGAGAGACCCAGTACTTC.

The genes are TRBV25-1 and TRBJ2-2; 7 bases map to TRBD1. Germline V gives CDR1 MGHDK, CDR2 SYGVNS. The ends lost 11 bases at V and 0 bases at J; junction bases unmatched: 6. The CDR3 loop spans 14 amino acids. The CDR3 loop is CAPDRLANTGELFF. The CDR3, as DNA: TGTGCCCCGGACAGGCTAGCGAACACCGGGGAGCTGTTTTTT.

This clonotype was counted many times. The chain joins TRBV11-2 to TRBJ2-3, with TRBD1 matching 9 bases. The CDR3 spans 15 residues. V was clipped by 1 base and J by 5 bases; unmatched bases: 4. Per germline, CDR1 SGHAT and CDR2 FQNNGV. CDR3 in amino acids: CASSLGGTGRDTQYF. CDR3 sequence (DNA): TGTGCCAGCAGCTTAGGAGGGACAGGGAGAGATACGCAGTATTTT. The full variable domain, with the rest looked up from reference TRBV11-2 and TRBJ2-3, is EAGVAQSPRYKIIEKRQSVAFWCNPISGHATLYWYQQILGQGPKLLIQFQNNGVVDDSQLPKDRFSAERLKGVDSTLKIQPAKLEDSAVYLCASSLGGTGRDTQYFGPGTRLTVL.

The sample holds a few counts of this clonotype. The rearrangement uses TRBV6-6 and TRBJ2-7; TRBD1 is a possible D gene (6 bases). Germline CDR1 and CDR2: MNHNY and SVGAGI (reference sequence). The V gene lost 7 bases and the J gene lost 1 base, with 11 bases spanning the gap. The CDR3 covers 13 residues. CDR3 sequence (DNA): TGTGCCAGCACTCTAACAGGGTCCTACGAGCAGTACTTC. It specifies CASTLTGSYEQYF.

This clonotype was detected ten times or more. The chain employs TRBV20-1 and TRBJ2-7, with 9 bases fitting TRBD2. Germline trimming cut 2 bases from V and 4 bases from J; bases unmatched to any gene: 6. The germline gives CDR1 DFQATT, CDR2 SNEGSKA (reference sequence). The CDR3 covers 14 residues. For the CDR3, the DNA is TGCAGTGCTAGACGTAGCGGGAGATCTTACGAGCAGTACTTC. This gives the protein CSARRSGRSYEQYF.

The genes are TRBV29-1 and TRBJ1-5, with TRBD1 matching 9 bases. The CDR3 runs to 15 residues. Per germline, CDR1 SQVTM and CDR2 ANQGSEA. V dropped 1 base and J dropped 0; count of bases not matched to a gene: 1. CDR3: CSVEGTGDSNQPQHF. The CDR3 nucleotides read TGCAGCGTTGAAGGGACAGGGGATAGCAATCAGCCCCAGCATTTT.

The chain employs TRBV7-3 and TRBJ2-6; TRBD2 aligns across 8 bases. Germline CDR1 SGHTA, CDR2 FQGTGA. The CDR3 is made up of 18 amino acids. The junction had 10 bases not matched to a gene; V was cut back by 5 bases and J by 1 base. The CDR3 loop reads CASSLRGGLGSGANVLTF. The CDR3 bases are TGTGCCAGCAGCCTCCGGGGGGGACTAGGGTCTGGGGCCAACGTCCTGACTTTC.

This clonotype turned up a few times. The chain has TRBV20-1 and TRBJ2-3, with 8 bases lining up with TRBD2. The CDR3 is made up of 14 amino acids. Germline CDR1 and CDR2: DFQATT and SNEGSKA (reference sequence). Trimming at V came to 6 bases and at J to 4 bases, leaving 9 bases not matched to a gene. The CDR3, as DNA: TGCAGTGCCTACGGGAGGGAGGCGGCAGATACGCAGTATTTT. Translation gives CSAYGREAADTQYF.

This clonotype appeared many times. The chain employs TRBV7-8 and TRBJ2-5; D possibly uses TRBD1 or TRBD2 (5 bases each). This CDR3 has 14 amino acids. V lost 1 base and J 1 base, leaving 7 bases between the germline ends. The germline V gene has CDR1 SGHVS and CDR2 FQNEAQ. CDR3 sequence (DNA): TGTGCCAGCAGCTTAGTTGGGACCCAAGAGACCCAGTACTTC. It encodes CASSLVGTQETQYF. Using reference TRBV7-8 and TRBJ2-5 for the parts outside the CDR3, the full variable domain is GAGVSQSPRYKVAKRGQDVALRCDPISGHVSLFWYQQALGQGPEFLTYFQNEAQLDKSGLPSDRFFAERPEGSVSTLKIQRTQQEDSAVYLCASSLVGTQETQYFGPGTRLLVL.

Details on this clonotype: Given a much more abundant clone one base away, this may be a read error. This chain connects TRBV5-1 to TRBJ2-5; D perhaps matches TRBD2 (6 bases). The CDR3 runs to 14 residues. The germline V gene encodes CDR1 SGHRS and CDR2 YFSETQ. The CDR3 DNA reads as TGCGCCGGCAGCTCGGGACTGAACCAAGAGACCCAGTACTTC. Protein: CAGSSGLNQETQYF.

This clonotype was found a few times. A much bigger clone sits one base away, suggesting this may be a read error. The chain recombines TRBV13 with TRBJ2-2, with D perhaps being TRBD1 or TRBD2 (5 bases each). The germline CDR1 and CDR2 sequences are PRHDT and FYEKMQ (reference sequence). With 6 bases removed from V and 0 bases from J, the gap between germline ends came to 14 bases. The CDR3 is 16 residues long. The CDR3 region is CASSSPGTANTGELFF. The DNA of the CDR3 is TGTGCCAGCAGTTCTCCCGGGACGGCGAACACCGGGGAGCTGTTTTTT.

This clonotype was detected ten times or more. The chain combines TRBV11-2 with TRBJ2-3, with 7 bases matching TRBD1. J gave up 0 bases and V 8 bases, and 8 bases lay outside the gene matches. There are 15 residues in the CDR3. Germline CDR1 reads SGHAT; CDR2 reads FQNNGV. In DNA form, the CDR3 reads TGTGCCAGCCTTCCCCCGGACAGGAGCACAGATACGCAGTATTTT. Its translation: CASLPPDRSTDTQYF.

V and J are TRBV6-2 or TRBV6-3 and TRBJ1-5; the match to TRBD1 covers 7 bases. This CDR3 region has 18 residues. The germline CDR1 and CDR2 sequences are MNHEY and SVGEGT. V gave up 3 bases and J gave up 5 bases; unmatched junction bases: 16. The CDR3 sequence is CASSYHPPGQPGDQPQHF. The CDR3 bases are TGTGCCAGCAGTTATCATCCCCCGGGACAGCCTGGGGATCAGCCCCAGCATTTT.

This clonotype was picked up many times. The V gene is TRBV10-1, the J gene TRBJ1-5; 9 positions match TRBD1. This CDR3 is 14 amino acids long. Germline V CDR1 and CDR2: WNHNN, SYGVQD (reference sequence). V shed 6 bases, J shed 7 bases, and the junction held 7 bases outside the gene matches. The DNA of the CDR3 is TGCGCCAGCAGGAAGGGACAGGGTTGGCAGCCCCAGCATTTT. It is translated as CASRKGQGWQPQHF.

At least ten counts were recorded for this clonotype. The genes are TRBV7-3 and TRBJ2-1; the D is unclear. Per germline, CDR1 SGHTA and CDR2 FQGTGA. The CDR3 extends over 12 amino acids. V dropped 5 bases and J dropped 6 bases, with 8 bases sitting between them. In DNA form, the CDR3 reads TGTGCCAGCAGCCTCGACTCCAATGAGCAGTTCTTC. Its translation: CASSLDSNEQFF.

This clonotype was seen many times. The DNA for the CDR3 is TGTGCCAGCAGCCCCGCGGACAGGAGAGTCAATGAGCAGTTCTTC. As protein: CASSPADRRVNEQFF. The gene calls are TRBV7-9 and TRBJ2-1; 7 bases fit TRBD1. CDR1 is SEHNR, CDR2 FQNEAQ, per germline (reference sequence). The CDR3 spans 15 residues. V shed 5 bases, J shed 6 bases, and the junction held 10 bases outside the gene matches.

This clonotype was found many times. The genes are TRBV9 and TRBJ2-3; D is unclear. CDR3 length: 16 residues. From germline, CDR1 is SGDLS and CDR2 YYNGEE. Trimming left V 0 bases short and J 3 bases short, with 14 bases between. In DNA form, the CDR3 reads TGTGCCAGCAGCGTAGTTCCAGAGGACGGAACAGATACGCAGTATTTT. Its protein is CASSVVPEDGTDTQYF.

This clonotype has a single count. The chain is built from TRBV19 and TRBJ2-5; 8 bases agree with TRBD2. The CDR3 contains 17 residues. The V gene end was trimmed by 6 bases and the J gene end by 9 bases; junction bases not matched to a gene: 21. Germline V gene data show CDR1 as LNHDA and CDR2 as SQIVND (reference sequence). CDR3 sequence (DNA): TGTGCCAGTAGCCCTCGACGCGCGGGAGGTGGCAATCAGCCCCAGTACTTC. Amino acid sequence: CASSPRRAGGGNQPQYF.

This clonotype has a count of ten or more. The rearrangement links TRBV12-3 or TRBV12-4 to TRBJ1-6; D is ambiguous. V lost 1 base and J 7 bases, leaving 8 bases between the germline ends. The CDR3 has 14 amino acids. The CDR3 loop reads CASSLVDRNSPLHF. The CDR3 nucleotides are TGTGCCAGCAGTTTAGTCGATAGGAATTCACCCCTCCACTTT.

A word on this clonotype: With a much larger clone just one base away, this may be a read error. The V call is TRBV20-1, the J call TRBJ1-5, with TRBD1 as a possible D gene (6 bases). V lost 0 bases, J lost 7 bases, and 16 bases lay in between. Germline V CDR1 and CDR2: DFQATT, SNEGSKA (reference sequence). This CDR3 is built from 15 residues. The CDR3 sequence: CSARDPGGRAQPQHF. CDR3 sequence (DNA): TGCAGTGCTAGAGATCCTGGGGGGCGCGCACAGCCCCAGCATTTT.